This T cell receptor beta chain originates from a study of blood T cell dynamics during melanoma immunotherapy. Looking at the study overall: Patients with metastatic melanoma got pembrolizumab or nivolumab-ipilimumab as first-line care.

This clone was detected only a few times. What it binds is unknown. Study-level findings and limits: It remained unknown if the driving T cell clones were melanoma-specific.

Time point here: week 3, after first cycle of checkpoint inhibitor. Samples come from before therapy and from week 3 after the first blockade cycle. The CDR3 contains 13 residues. V shed 5 bases and J shed 1 base, with 8 bases lying between them. Per the germline V gene, CDR1 is LNHDA and CDR2 is SQIVND (reference sequence). Produced via immunoSEQ multiplex PCR; TCRdb's table is partial and in-frame only. This sample yields some 5,900 clones, of which roughly 80% are seen a single time; 10% belongs to the top ten. This chain connects TRBV19 to TRBJ1-1, with D maybe TRBD1 (6 bases). This TCR derives from a human donor with melanoma. The source was blood, collected from a patient treated with checkpoint blockade. The CDR3 region is CASSWTENTEAFF. CDR3 nucleotides: TGTGCCAGTAGTTGGACAGAGAACACTGAAGCTTTCTTT.